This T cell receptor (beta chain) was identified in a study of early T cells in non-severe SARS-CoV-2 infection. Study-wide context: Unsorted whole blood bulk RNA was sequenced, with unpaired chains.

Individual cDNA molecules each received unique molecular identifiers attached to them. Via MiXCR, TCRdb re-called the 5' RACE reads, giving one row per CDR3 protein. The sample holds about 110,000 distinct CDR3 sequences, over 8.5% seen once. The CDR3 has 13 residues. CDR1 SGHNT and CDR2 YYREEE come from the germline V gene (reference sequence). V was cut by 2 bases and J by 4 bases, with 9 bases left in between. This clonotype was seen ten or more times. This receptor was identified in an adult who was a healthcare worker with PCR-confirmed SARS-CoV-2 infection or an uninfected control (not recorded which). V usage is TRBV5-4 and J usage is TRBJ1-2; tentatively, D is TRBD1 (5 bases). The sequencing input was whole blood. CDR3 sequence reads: CASSLRQTYGYTF. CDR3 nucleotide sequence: TGTGCCAGCAGCTTACGACAGACCTATGGCTACACCTTC.